One sample yielded the 22 T cell receptor beta chains listed below, sequenced in a study of blood T cells in healthy people across ages. A second PCR of 7 to 11 cycles used a sample-barcoded 5' primer and a J-beta primer mix. TCRdb re-called the 5' RACE reads through MiXCR, storing one row per CDR3 protein. The sample lists about 1.6 million distinct CDR3 sequences, about 35% seen once, with over 9% in the top ten. The sequenced material came from blood. Source of these receptors: a woman in her twenties or thirties in good health.

The gene calls are TRBV14 and TRBJ2-1; D gene unclear. With 3 bases removed from V and 3 bases from J, the gap between germline ends came to 12 bases. Germline loops: CDR1 SGHDN, CDR2 FVKESK. The CDR3 contains 15 residues. CDR3 amino acids: CASSHRTVFYNEQFF. In DNA, the CDR3 is TGTGCCAGCAGCCATCGGACCGTCTTCTACAATGAGCAGTTCTTC.

The chain carries TRBV27 and TRBJ2-7; 15 bases align to TRBD2. The V segment lost 6 bases and the J segment 7 bases; nucleotides outside the gene matches: 7. The CDR3 loop spans 15 amino acids. From germline, CDR1 is MNHEY and CDR2 SMNVEV (reference sequence). CDR3 sequence reads: CASRRGLAGGVEQYF. As DNA, the CDR3 is TGTGCCAGCAGAAGGGGACTAGCGGGAGGAGTGGAGCAGTACTTC.

This clonotype was picked up many times. This chain links TRBV11-2 with TRBJ2-7; 10 bases align to TRBD1. CDR1 is SGHAT, CDR2 FQNNGV, per germline. With V trimmed by 1 base and J by 2 bases, 5 bases remained unmatched. The length of the CDR3 is 16 residues. This CDR3 is CASSLVRGTGAYEQYF. The CDR3 DNA reads as TGTGCCAGCAGCTTAGTTCGGGGGACAGGGGCCTACGAGCAGTACTTC. The whole variable domain, remainder taken from reference TRBV11-2 and TRBJ2-7, is EAGVAQSPRYKIIEKRQSVAFWCNPISGHATLYWYQQILGQGPKLLIQFQNNGVVDDSQLPKDRFSAERLKGVDSTLKIQPAKLEDSAVYLCASSLVRGTGAYEQYFGPGTRLTVT.

This clonotype is a singleton in its sample. This rearrangement joins TRBV3-1 to TRBJ2-7; 8 bases agree with TRBD1. Germline V gene data show CDR1 as LGHDT and CDR2 as YNNKEL (reference sequence). The CDR3 extends over 15 amino acids. The V and J ends lost 4 bases and 3 bases, in that order; junction bases with no gene match: 8. CDR3 residues: CASSPSPGQGYEQYF. CDR3 DNA: TGTGCCAGCAGCCCTTCACCCGGACAGGGCTACGAGCAGTACTTC.

This sequence joins TRBV28 and TRBJ2-3; tentatively, D is TRBD2 (5 bases). CDR3 length: 13 residues. V was cut by 7 bases and J by 1 base, with 9 bases left in between. The V gene's germline CDR1 is MDHEN and CDR2 SYDVKM. The CDR3 nucleotides read TGTGCCAGCAACCTTAGCGGCACAGATACGCAGTATTTT. This codes for CASNLSGTDTQYF.

This clonotype turned up a few times. J is TRBJ2-5 and V is TRBV20-1, with a possible D match to TRBD1 (6 bases). The CDR3 loop spans 16 amino acids. The germline gives CDR1 DFQATT, CDR2 SNEGSKA (reference sequence). The V end lost 2 bases, the J end lost 4 bases, and 20 bases lay between the germline ends. In DNA, the CDR3 is TGCAGTGCTAGACAGTACACAGGGACGGTTTTAGAGACCCAGTACTTC. It is translated as CSARQYTGTVLETQYF.

Details on this clonotype: Without the conserved terminal phenylalanine or tryptophan, this CDR3 likely stems from a read error. This rearrangement joins TRBV7-9 to TRBJ1-5; D is perhaps TRBD1 (5 bases). The CDR3 is made up of 17 amino acids. Trimming removed 5 bases from V and 1 base from J, with 18 bases in between. Germline loops: CDR1 SEHNR, CDR2 FQNEAQ (reference sequence). As DNA, the CDR3 is TGTGCCAGCAGCCCTCCGGGGACGGGCGAGAGCAATCAGCCCCAGCATTGT. It codes for CASSPPGTGESNQPQHC.

This clonotype was observed a handful of times. The V gene is TRBV29-1, the J gene TRBJ1-2; 8 positions match TRBD1. Germline trimming cut 7 bases from V and 6 bases from J; bases unmatched to any gene: 13. The length of the CDR3 is 14 residues. Germline V gene sequence: CDR1 SQVTM, CDR2 ANQGSEA. CDR3 in DNA: TGCAGCGCCGGGACAGGTCGAGAGGGGAATGGCTACACCTTC. Its protein product is CSAGTGREGNGYTF.

There are a few counts of this clonotype. This sequence joins TRBV12-3 or TRBV12-4 and TRBJ1-4; 11 positions match TRBD1. The V gene end was trimmed by 5 bases and the J gene end by 2 bases; junction bases not matched to a gene: 4. This CDR3 is built from 16 residues. CDR3 sequence reads: CASSHGQGATNEKLFF. The CDR3, as DNA: TGTGCCAGCAGTCATGGACAGGGGGCTACTAATGAAAAACTGTTTTTT.

This clonotype was seen at least ten times. The V gene is TRBV4-1, the J gene TRBJ2-7; D may be TRBD2 (6 bases). CDR1 and CDR2 (germline): MGHRA, YSYEKL. V dropped 0 bases and J dropped 4 bases, with 13 bases sitting between them. This CDR3 region has 15 residues. The CDR3 DNA follows: TGCGCCAGCAGCCAAGATCGGGAGCGGAGGTACGAGCAGTACTTC. Translation: CASSQDRERRYEQYF.

Regarding this clonotype: Mismatch with germline at one junction end may stem from a read error. This chain links TRBV11-2 with TRBJ2-7; D remains unclear. The length of the CDR3 is 13 residues. Germline CDR1 is SGHAT and CDR2 is FQNNGV. The CDR3 loop is CASSWGGSHEQYF. CDR3 DNA sequence: TGTGCCAGCAGCTGGGGTGGCTCCCACGAGCAGTACTTC.

This clonotype has just a few counts. The chain combines TRBV28 with TRBJ1-1, with D perhaps TRBD1 (5 bases). The CDR3 is 13 residues long. V was pared by 2 bases and J by 11 bases, with 15 bases between. Germline-derived CDR1 and CDR2 are MDHEN and SYDVKM. CDR3 region: CASSLGGERGAFF. The CDR3 bases are TGTGCCAGCAGTTTAGGGGGGGAAAGGGGCGCTTTCTTT.

V is TRBV5-1 and J is TRBJ2-5; D is possibly TRBD1 or TRBD2 (5 bases each). CDR1 and CDR2 (germline): SGHRS, YFSETQ. This CDR3 region has 15 residues. Trimming took off 4 bases at V and 0 bases at J, with 13 bases between the two ends. The CDR3 loop is CASSEVTGHQETQYF. CDR3 nucleotide sequence: TGCGCCAGCAGCGAGGTAACGGGACACCAAGAGACCCAGTACTTC.

This chain links TRBV7-9 with TRBJ2-1, with D perhaps being TRBD1 or TRBD2 (6 bases each). CDR3 length: 18 residues. V dropped 2 bases and J dropped 0 bases, with 17 bases sitting between them. Looked up from germline, CDR1 is SEHNR and CDR2 is FQNEAQ (reference sequence). The CDR3 is CASSLLRGAMSSYNEQFF. In nucleotides, the CDR3 is TGTGCCAGCAGCTTATTGAGGGGGGCGATGAGCTCCTACAATGAGCAGTTCTTC.

This rearrangement joins TRBV3-1 to TRBJ1-2; TRBD1 agrees at 7 bases. CDR1 is LGHDT and CDR2 is YNNKEL in the germline V gene (reference sequence). With V trimmed by 1 base and J by 6 bases, 8 bases remained unmatched. The CDR3 runs 15 residues. The CDR3 sequence: CASSQGRGTAHGYTF. Written as DNA, the CDR3 is TGTGCCAGCAGCCAAGGAAGGGGGACAGCTCATGGCTACACCTTC.

The sample holds a few counts of this clonotype. The chain recombines TRBV7-2 with TRBJ2-7; no definite D call. V was clipped by 2 bases and J by 0 bases, with 8 bases between them. The CDR3 totals 14 residues. The germline V gene encodes CDR1 SGHTA and CDR2 FQGNSA. CDR3 sequence reads: CASSLTISSYEQYF. The CDR3 DNA reads TGTGCCAGCAGCTTAACAATCAGCTCCTACGAGCAGTACTTC.

The V and J genes are TRBV5-1 and TRBJ1-1, with 9 nucleotides matching TRBD1. V was pared by 1 base and J by 0 bases, with 4 bases of the junction left unmatched. In germline, CDR1 is SGHRS, CDR2 YFSETQ. CDR3 length equals 16 residues. The CDR3 sequence is CASSLTGGAMNTEAFF. CDR3 nucleotide sequence: TGCGCCAGCAGCTTGACAGGGGGCGCGATGAACACTGAAGCTTTCTTT.

The chain uses TRBV14 and TRBJ1-1, with 9 bases matching TRBD1. CDR3 size: 15 residues. The V gene's germline CDR1 is SGHDN and CDR2 FVKESK. Trimming took 5 bases from V and 4 from J; bases not matched to a gene: 8. CDR3 bases: TGTGCCAGCAGCTACGGGACAGGGATTGGCACTGAAGCTTTCTTT. Amino acids: CASSYGTGIGTEAFF.

The V call is TRBV5-1, the J call TRBJ2-3, with 7 positions matching TRBD2. CDR1 and CDR2 from the germline V gene are SGHRS and YFSETQ. V dropped 0 bases and J dropped 2; count of bases not matched to a gene: 6. The CDR3 is 16 residues long. CDR3 protein: CASSLGVAGDTDTQYF. In DNA, the CDR3 is TGCGCCAGCAGCTTGGGGGTAGCGGGTGACACAGATACGCAGTATTTT.

This clonotype was counted only a few times. The chain joins TRBV2 to TRBJ1-4, with 7 positions matching TRBD1. J was trimmed by 7 bases and V by 6 bases; bases with no gene match: 8. Germline V gene data show CDR1 as SNHLY and CDR2 as FYNNEI. The CDR3 sequence is 14 residues long. CDR3 loop: CASRSETGSEKLFF. The DNA for the CDR3 is TGTGCCAGCAGATCCGAGACAGGGAGTGAAAAACTGTTTTTT.

This clonotype has ten or more counts. The genes are TRBV20-1 and TRBJ2-3; D possibly uses TRBD1 or TRBD2 (5 bases each). Deletions cut 5 bases from V and 4 bases from J, with 13 bases between. CDR3 length: 13 residues. CDR1 and CDR2 from the germline V gene are DFQATT and SNEGSKA (reference sequence). As DNA, the CDR3 is TGCAGTGCTCCCTCCGAGGGGCCAGATACGCAGTATTTT. Translated, it gives CSAPSEGPDTQYF.

This clonotype was seen repeatedly, ten times or more. V is TRBV20-1 and J is TRBJ1-2; maybe TRBD1 (5 bases). V gave up 0 bases and J gave up 1 base, with 12 bases separating them. The CDR3 runs 15 residues. Per germline, CDR1 DFQATT and CDR2 SNEGSKA (reference sequence). This chain's CDR3 is CSAREFGHDNYGYTF. DNA for the CDR3: TGCAGTGCTAGAGAATTTGGACACGATAACTATGGCTACACCTTC.